This T cell receptor (beta chain) originates from a study of blood T cell repertoires in COVID-19. Study-wide background: From the United States, Italy and Spain came samples of acute and convalescent COVID-19.

Assay used: immunoSEQ multiplex PCR; TCRdb lists only in-frame clones, some missing. The sample yields roughly 250,000 clones, approximately 86% seen once. Concerning this clone: The sample carries other DNA sequences with the same CDR3.

This CDR3 spans 11 amino acids. Between the trimmed V and J ends, which lost 4 bases and 5 bases, there was a span of 5 bases. Germline lookup yields CDR1 LNHDA and CDR2 SQIVND (reference sequence). The chain carries TRBV19 and TRBJ2-5; no reliable D call. This receptor was taken from a human donor in a cohort sampled during active COVID-19. Sequencing used peripheral blood. CDR3 in DNA: TGTGCCAGTAGTACCGGGGAGACCCAGTACTTC. Translating gives CASSTGETQYF.